Detailed here is one TCR beta chain. Its antigen is as yet unknown. This sample was included in a study of blood T cells in healthy people across ages. General observations from the study: Older age coincided with a roughly linear decline in TCR beta diversity per million T cells.

This CDR3 spans 11 amino acids. Trimming pared 0 bases from V and 14 bases from J, leaving 9 bases between. Looked up from germline, CDR1 is ENHRY and CDR2 is SYGVKD. Total RNA extraction produced at least 6 micrograms (per sample) for the study. A second PCR of 7 to 11 cycles used a sample-barcoded 5' primer and a J-beta primer mix. Using its own MiXCR run on the 5' RACE reads, TCRdb lists one record per CDR3 protein. The profile covers around 1.5 million distinct CDR3 sequences, with 35% to 45% appearing a single time and roughly 7.9% taken by the ten largest. The sample was blood. The chain joins TRBV10-3 to TRBJ2-3; TRBD2 might be the D (5 bases). The source is a young woman in good health. In nucleotides, the CDR3 is TGTGCCATCAGTGAGTCAGGAGGCCCGTATTTT. It translates to CAISESGGPYF.